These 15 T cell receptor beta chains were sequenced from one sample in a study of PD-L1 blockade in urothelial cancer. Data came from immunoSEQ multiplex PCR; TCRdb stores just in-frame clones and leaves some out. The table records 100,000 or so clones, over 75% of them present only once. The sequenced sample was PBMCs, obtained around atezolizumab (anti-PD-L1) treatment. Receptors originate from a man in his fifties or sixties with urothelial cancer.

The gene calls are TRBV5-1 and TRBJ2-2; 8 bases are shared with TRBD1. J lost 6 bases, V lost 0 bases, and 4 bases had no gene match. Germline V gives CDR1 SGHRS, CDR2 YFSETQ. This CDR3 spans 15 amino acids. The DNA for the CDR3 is TGCGCCAGCAGCTTGGCAGGGGGCTCCGCCGGGGAGCTGTTTTTT. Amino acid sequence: CASSLAGGSAGELFF.

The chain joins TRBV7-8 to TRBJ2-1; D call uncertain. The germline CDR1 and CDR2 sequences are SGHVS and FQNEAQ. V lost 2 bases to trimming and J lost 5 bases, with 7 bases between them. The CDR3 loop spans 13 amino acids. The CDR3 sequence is CASSLSQNNEQFF. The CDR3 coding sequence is TGTGCCAGCAGCTTATCTCAGAACAATGAGCAGTTCTTC. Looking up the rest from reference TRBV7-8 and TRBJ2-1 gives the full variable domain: GAGVSQSPRYKVAKRGQDVALRCDPISGHVSLFWYQQALGQGPEFLTYFQNEAQLDKSGLPSDRFFAERPEGSVSTLKIQRTQQEDSAVYLCASSLSQNNEQFFGPGTRLTVL.

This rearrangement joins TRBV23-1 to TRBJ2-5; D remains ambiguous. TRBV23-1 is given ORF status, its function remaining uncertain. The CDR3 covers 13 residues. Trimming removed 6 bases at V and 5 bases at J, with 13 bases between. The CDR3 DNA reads TGCGCCAGCAGGTGGGCCACGGCCGAGACCCAGTACTTC. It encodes CASRWATAETQYF.

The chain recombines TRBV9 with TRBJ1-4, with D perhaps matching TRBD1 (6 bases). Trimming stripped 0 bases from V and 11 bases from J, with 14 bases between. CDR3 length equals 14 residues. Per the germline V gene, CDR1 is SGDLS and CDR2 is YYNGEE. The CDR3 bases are TGTGCCAGCAGCGTAGCAAATGAGAGGGGGAAACTGTTTTTT. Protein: CASSVANERGKLFF.

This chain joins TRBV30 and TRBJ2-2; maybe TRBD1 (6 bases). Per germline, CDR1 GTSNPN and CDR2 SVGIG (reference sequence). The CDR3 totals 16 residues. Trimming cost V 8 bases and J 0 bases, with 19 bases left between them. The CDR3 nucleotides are TGTGCCATCCGCCCGTGGGGACACGCGAACACCGGGGAGCTGTTTTTT. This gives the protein CAIRPWGHANTGELFF.

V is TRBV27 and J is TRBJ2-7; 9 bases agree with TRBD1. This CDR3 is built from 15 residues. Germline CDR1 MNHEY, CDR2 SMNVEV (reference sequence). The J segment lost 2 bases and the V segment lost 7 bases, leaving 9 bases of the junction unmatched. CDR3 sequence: CASIDLGQGPYEQYF. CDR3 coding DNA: TGTGCCAGCATTGACTTGGGACAGGGCCCCTACGAGCAGTACTTC.

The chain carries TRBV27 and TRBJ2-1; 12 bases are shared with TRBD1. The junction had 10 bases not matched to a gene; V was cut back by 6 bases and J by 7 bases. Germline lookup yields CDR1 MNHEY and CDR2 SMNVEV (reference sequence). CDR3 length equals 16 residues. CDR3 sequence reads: CASRTGQGAGGNEQFF. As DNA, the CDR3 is TGTGCCAGCAGAACGGGACAGGGGGCCGGGGGGAATGAGCAGTTCTTC.

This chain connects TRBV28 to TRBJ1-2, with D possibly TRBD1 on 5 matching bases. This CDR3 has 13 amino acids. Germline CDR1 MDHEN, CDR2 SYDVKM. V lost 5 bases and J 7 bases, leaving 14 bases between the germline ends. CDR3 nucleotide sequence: TGTGCCAGCAGTCCGCAGGGTATTCGTGGCTACACCTTC. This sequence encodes CASSPQGIRGYTF.

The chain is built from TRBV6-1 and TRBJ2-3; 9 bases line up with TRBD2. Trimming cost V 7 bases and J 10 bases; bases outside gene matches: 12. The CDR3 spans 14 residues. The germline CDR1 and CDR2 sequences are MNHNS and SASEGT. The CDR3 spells CASISGSGLRAQYF. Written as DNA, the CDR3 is TGTGCCAGCATTAGCGGGAGCGGCCTAAGGGCGCAGTATTTT.

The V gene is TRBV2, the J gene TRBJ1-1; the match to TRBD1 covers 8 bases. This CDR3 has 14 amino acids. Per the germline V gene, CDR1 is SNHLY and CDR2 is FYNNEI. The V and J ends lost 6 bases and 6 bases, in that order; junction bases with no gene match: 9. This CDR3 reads CASSPQGVKAEAFF. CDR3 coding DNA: TGTGCCAGCAGCCCACAGGGGGTTAAGGCTGAAGCTTTCTTT. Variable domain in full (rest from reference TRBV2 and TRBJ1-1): EPEVTQTPSHQVTQMGQEVILRCVPISNHLYFYWYRQILGQKVEFLVSFYNNEISEKSEIFDDQFSVERPDGSNFTLKIRSTKLEDSAMYFCASSPQGVKAEAFFGQGTRLTVV.

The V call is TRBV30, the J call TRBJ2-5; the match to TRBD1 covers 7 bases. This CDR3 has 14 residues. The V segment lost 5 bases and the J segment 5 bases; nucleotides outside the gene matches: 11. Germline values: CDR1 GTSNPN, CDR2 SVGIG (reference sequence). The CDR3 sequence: CAWSTGSVGETQYF. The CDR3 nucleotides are TGTGCCTGGTCGACAGGGTCTGTTGGGGAGACCCAGTACTTC.

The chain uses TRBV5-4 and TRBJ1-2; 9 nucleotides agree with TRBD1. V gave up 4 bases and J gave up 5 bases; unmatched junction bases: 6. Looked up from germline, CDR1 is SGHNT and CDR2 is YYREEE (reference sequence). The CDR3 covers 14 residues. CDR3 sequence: CASSAGQGRYGYTF. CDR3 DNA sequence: TGTGCCAGCAGCGCCGGACAGGGGCGGTATGGCTACACCTTC.

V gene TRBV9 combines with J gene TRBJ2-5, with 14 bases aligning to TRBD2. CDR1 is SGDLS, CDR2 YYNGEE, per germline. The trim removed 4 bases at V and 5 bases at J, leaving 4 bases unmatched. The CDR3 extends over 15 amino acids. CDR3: CASSIGTSGGETQYF. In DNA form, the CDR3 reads TGTGCCAGCAGCATTGGGACTAGCGGGGGTGAGACCCAGTACTTC.

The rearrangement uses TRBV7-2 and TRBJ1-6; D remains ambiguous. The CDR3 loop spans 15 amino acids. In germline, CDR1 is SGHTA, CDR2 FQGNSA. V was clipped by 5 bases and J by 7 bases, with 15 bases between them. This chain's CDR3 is CASSPNGLLNSPLHF. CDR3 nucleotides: TGTGCCAGCAGCCCGAACGGACTTCTGAATTCACCCCTCCACTTT.

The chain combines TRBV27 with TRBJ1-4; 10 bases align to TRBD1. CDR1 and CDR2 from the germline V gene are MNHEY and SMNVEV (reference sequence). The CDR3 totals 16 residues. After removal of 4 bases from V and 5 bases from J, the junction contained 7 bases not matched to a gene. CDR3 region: CASSSPGQGQNEKLFF. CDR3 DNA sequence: TGTGCCAGCAGTTCCCCGGGACAGGGGCAAAATGAAAAACTGTTTTTT.